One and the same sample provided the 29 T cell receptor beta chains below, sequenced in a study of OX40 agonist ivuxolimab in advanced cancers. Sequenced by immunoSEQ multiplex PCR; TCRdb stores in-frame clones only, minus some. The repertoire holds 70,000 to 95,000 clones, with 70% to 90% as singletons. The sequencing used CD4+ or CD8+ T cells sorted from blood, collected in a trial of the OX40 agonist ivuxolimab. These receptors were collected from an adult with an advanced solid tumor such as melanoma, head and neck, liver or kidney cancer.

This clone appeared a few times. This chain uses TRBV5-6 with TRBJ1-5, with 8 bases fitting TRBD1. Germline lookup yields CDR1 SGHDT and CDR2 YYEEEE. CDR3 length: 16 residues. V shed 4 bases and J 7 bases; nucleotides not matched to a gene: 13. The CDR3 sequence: CASSMQGQATKQPQHF. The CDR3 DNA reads TGTGCCAGCAGCATGCAGGGACAGGCGACTAAACAGCCCCAGCATTTT.

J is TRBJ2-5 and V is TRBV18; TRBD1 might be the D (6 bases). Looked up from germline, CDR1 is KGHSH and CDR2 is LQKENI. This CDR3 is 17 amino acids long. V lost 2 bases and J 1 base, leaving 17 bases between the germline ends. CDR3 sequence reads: CASSPREQGRGQETQYF. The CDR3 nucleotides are TGTGCCAGCTCACCAAGAGAACAGGGAAGGGGCCAAGAGACCCAGTACTTC.

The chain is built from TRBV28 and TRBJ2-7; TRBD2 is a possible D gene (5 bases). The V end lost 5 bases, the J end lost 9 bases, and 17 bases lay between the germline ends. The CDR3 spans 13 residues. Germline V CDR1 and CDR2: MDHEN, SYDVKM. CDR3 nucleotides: TGTGCCAGCAGTCCCCACATGGAAGAGGGGCAGTACTTC. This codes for CASSPHMEEGQYF.

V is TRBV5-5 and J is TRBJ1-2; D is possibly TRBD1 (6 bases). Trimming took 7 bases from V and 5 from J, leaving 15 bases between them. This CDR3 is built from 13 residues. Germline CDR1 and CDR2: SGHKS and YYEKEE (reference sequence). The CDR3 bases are TGTGCCAGCGGCACAGGGTCACGTTATGGCTACACCTTC. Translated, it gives CASGTGSRYGYTF.

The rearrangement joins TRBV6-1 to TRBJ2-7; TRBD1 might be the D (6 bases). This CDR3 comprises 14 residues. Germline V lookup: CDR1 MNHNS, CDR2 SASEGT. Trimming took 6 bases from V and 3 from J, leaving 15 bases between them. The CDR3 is CASRTGQGNYEQYF. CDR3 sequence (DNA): TGTGCCAGCAGGACAGGTCAGGGAAACTACGAGCAGTACTTC.

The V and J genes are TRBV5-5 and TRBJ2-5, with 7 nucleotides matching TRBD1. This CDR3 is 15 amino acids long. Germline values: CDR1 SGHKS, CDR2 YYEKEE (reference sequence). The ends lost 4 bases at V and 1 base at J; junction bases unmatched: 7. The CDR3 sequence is CASSPGTAFQETQYF. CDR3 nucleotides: TGTGCCAGCAGCCCTGGGACAGCCTTCCAAGAGACCCAGTACTTC. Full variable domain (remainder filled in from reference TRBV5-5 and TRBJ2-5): DAGVTQSPTHLIKTRGQQVTLRCSPISGHKSVSWYQQVLGQGPQFIFQYYEKEERGRGNFPDRFSARQFPNYSSELNVNALLLGDSALYLCASSPGTAFQETQYFGPGTRLLVL.

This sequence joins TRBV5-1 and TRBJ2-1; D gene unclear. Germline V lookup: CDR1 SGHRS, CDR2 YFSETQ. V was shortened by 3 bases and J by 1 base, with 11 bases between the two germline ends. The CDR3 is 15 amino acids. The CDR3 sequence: CASSSTTNSYNEQFF. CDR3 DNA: TGCGCCAGCAGCTCCACAACCAATTCCTACAATGAGCAGTTCTTC.

CDR3: CASSYGGASTDTQYF. CDR3 nucleotides: TGTGCCAGCAGCTACGGGGGGGCAAGTACAGATACGCAGTATTTT. The chain carries TRBV7-2 and TRBJ2-3; TRBD2 matches 8 bases. The CDR3 is 15 residues long. Germline V gives CDR1 SGHTA, CDR2 FQGNSA. V lost 4 bases to trimming and J lost 3 bases; unmatched junction nucleotides: 6.

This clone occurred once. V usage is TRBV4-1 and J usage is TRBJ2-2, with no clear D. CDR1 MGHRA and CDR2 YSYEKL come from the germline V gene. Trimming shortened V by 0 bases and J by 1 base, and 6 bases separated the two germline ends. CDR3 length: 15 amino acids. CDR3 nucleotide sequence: TGCGCCAGCAGCCAAGAATGGGGGAACACCGGGGAGCTGTTTTTT. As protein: CASSQEWGNTGELFF.

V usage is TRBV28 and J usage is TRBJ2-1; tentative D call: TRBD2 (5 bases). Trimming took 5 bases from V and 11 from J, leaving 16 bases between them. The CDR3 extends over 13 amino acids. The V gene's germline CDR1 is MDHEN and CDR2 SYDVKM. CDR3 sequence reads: CASSTLMEDQQFF. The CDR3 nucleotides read TGTGCCAGCAGTACCCTTATGGAGGACCAGCAGTTCTTC. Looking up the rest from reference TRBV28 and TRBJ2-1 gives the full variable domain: DVKVTQSSRYLVKRTGEKVFLECVQDMDHENMFWYRQDPGLGLRLIYFSYDVKMKEKGDIPEGYSVSREKKERFSLILESASTNQTSMYLCASSTLMEDQQFFGPGTRLTVL.

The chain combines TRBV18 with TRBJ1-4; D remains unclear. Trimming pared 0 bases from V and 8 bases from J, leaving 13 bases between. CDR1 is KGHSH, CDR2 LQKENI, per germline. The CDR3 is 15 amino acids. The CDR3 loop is CASSPPSRGGEKLFF. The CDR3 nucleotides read TGTGCCAGCTCACCACCCTCCCGAGGTGGCGAAAAACTGTTTTTT.

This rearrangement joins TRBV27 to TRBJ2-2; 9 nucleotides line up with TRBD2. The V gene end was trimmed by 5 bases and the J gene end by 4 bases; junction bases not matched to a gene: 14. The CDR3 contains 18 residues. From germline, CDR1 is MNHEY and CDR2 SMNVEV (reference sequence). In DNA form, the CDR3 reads TGTGCCAGCAGTCCGACTGTCTGGGCGGGAGGGACCACCGGGGAGCTGTTTTTT. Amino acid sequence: CASSPTVWAGGTTGELFF.

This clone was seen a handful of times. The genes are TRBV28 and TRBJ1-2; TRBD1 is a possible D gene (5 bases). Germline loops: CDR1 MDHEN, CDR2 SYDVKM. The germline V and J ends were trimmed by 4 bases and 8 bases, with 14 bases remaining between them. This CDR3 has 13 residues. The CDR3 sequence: CASSSGAGFGYTF. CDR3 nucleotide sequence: TGTGCCAGCAGTTCCGGGGCGGGGTTCGGCTACACCTTC.

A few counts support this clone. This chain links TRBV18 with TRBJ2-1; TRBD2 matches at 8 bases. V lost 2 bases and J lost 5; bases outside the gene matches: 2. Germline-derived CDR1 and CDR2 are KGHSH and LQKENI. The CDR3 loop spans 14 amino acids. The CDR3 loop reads CASSPTSGHNEQFF. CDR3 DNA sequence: TGTGCCAGCTCACCAACTAGCGGACACAATGAGCAGTTCTTC.

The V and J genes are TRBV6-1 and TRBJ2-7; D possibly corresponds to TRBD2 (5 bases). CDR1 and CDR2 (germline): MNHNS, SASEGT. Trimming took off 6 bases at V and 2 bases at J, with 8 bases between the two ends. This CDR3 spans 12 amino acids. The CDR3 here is CASSGLTYEQYF. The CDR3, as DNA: TGTGCCAGCAGCGGACTTACCTACGAGCAGTACTTC.

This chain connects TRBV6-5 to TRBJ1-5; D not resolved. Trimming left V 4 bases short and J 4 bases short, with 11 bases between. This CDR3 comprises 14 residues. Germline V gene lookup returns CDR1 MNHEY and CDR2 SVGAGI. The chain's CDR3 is CASSSRGMNQPQHF. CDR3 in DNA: TGTGCCAGCAGTTCACGAGGAATGAATCAGCCCCAGCATTTT.

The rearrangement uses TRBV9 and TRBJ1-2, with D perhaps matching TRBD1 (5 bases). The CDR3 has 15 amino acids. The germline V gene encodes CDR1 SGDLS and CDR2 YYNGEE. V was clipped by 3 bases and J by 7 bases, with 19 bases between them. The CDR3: CASSASWGSFGGYTF. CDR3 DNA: TGTGCCAGCAGCGCCTCTTGGGGGTCGTTTGGTGGCTACACCTTC.

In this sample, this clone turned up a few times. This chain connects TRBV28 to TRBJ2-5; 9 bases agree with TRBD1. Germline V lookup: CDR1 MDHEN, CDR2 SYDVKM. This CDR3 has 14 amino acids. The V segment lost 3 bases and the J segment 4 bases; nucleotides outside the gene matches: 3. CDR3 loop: CASSLGGQGETQYF. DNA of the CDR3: TGTGCCAGCAGTTTGGGGGGACAGGGAGAGACCCAGTACTTC.

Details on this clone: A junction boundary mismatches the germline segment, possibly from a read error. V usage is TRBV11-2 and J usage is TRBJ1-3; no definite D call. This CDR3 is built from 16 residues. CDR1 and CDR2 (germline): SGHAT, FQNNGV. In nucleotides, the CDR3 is TGTGCCAGCAGTTTAGGCGTCAGGCTGACTGGAAACACCATATATTTT. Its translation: CASSLGVRLTGNTIYF.

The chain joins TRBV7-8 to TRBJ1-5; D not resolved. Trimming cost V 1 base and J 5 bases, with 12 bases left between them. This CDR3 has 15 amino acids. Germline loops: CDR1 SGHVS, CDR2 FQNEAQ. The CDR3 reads CASSLEEQEYQPQHF. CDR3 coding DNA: TGTGCCAGCAGCTTAGAGGAGCAGGAATATCAGCCCCAGCATTTT.

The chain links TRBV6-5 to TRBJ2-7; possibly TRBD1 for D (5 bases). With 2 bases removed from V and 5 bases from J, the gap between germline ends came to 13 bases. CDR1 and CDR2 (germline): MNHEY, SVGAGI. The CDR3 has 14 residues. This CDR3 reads CASSYAGRVNEQYF. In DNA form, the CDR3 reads TGTGCCAGCAGTTACGCTGGCAGGGTGAACGAGCAGTACTTC.

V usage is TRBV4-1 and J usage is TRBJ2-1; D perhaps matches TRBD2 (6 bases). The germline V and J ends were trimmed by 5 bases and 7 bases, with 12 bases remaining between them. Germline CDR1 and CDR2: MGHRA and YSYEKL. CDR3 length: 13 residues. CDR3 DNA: TGCGCCAGCAGCATCCAAGGGAGGAATGAGCAGTTCTTC. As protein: CASSIQGRNEQFF.

CDR3 bases: TGTGCCAGCAGCTTAACCGGTGTGGAGCCCCAGCATTTT. The encoded protein is CASSLTGVEPQHF. The chain combines TRBV7-9 with TRBJ1-5; D uncertain. The germline V gene has CDR1 SEHNR and CDR2 FQNEAQ (reference sequence). The CDR3 covers 13 residues. Trimming cost V 2 bases and J 8 bases, with 10 bases left between them.

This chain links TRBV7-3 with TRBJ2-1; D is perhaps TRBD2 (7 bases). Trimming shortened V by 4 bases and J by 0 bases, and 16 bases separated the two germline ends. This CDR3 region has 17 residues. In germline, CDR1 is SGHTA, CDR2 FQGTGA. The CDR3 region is CASSSVRGASSYNEQFF. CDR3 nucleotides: TGTGCCAGCAGCTCTGTACGGGGGGCGAGCTCCTACAATGAGCAGTTCTTC. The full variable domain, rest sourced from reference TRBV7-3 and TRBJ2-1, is GAGVSQTPSNKVTEKGKYVELRCDPISGHTALYWYRQSLGQGPEFLIYFQGTGAADDSGLPNDRFFAVRPEGSVSTLKIQRTERGDSAVYLCASSSVRGASSYNEQFFGPGTRLTVL.

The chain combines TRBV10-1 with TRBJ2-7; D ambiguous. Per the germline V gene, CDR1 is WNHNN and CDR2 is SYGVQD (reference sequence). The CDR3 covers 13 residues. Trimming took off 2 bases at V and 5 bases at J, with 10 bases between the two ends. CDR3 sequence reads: CASSEGGRDEQYF. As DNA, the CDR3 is TGCGCCAGCAGTGAGGGCGGTCGGGACGAGCAGTACTTC.

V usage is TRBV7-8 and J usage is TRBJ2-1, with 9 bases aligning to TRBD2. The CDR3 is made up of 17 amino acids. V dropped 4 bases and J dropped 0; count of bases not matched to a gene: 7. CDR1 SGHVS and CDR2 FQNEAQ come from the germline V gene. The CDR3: CASSSGLAGSSYNEQFF. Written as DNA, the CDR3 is TGTGCCAGCAGCTCGGGACTAGCCGGGAGCTCCTACAATGAGCAGTTCTTC.

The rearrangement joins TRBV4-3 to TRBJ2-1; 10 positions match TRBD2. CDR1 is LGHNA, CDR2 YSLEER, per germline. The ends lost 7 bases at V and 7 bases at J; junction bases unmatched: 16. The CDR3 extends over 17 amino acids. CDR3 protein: CASIIRGTSGAANEQFF. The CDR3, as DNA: TGCGCCAGCATCATCCGAGGCACTAGCGGGGCCGCTAATGAGCAGTTCTTC.

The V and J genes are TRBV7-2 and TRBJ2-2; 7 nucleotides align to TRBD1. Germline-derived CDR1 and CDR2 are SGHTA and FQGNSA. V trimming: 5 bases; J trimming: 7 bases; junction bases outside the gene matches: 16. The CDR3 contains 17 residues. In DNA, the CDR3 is TGTGCCAGCAGCGTAAAGGGGGCAGGGGGATATAGCGGGGAGCTGTTTTTT. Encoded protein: CASSVKGAGGYSGELFF.

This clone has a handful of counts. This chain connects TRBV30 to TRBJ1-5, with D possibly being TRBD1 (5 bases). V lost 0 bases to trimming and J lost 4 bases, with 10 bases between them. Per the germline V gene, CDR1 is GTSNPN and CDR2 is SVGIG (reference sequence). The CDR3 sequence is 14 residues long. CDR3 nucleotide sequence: TGTGCCTGGAGTGTACAACGGGGGAATCAGCCCCAGCATTTT. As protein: CAWSVQRGNQPQHF.